This T cell receptor beta chain was sequenced for a study of brain T cells in children with intractable seizures. Time point noted: blood from clinic visit 5 months post-surgery; TSC patient then seizure free. Sequencing was limited to surgery cases with top T cell transcript signatures in brain tissue. Pre-surgery treatment included at least one anti-epileptic drug. The CDR3 covers 14 residues. Germline V CDR1 and CDR2: SGHRS, YFSETQ. J was trimmed by 2 bases and V by 4 bases; bases with no gene match: 1. Only in-frame clones appear in the TCRdb table, and some are missing; sequencing was by immunoSEQ multiplex PCR. Among 340,000 or so clones, 93% were seen once, and the ten largest hold roughly 5.7%. A note on this clone: Its specificity is not known.

Study results and limitations: HCMV serostatus was not known, and viral specificity came from CDR3 similarity only.

The sequenced sample was peripheral blood, obtained about 5 months after surgery. This TCR came from a boy under two years old with tuberous sclerosis and intractable seizures. The V call is TRBV5-1, the J call TRBJ2-3; 10 nucleotides agree with TRBD2. CDR3 sequence: CASSTSGVTDTQYF. In nucleotides, the CDR3 is TGCGCCAGCAGCACTAGCGGGGTCACAGATACGCAGTATTTT.